These 18 T cell receptor beta chains were all obtained from the same sample, sequenced in a study of neurological immune-mediated disorders. TCRdb re-analysed the 5' RACE reads in MiXCR, keeping a single row per CDR3 protein. The table records tens of thousands of distinct CDR3 sequences, roughly 26% of them present only once. Sequenced material: PBMCs. These receptors came from a woman between 65 and 79 years old in good health.

This clonotype was recorded at least ten times. V and J are TRBV20-1 and TRBJ2-2; TRBD2 is a possible D gene (6 bases). The CDR3 has 16 residues. V was trimmed by 6 bases and J by 3 bases, leaving 20 bases between them. The V gene's germline CDR1 is DFQATT and CDR2 SNEGSKA (reference sequence). CDR3: CSARLARLGDTGELFF. CDR3 nucleotides: TGCAGTGCCCGCCTAGCGAGACTAGGAGACACCGGGGAGCTGTTTTTT.

The J gene is TRBJ2-1, the V gene TRBV7-7; D might be TRBD1 (5 bases). The CDR3 covers 13 residues. Trimming left V 5 bases short and J 9 bases short, with 14 bases between. The germline V gene encodes CDR1 SSHAT and CDR2 FNYEAQ (reference sequence). In nucleotides, the CDR3 is TGTGCCAGCAGCCCCGGCAAAGGGGTTGAGCAGTTCTTC. Translating gives CASSPGKGVEQFF.

This clonotype was seen many times. CDR3 amino acids: CASSVEGVTEAFF. CDR3 sequence (DNA): TGTGCCAGCAGTGTGGAAGGGGTCACTGAAGCTTTCTTT. The rearrangement uses TRBV2 and TRBJ1-1; weak D call: TRBD1 (5 bases). Germline CDR1 reads SNHLY; CDR2 reads FYNNEI. The CDR3 spans 13 residues. The ends were cut back, 4 bases at V and 4 bases at J, with 10 bases in the middle.

This clonotype was recorded at least ten times. The genes are TRBV4-1 and TRBJ2-2; 7 positions match TRBD2. The CDR3 runs to 15 residues. V trimming: 2 bases; J trimming: 3 bases; junction bases outside the gene matches: 3. Germline V CDR1 and CDR2: MGHRA, YSYEKL. In DNA form, the CDR3 reads TGCGCCAGCAGCCAAAAGGGGAGGGACACCGGGGAGCTGTTTTTT. Translated, it gives CASSQKGRDTGELFF.

This clonotype was picked up many times. The rearrangement uses TRBV7-2 and TRBJ2-3; 8 nucleotides line up with TRBD2. With 5 bases clipped from V and 4 bases from J, the junction kept 5 bases outside the gene matches. Per the germline V gene, CDR1 is SGHTA and CDR2 is FQGNSA. The CDR3 has 14 amino acids. CDR3 in amino acids: CASSREGLPDTQYF. DNA for the CDR3: TGTGCCAGCAGCCGGGAGGGCCTCCCAGATACGCAGTATTTT.

This clonotype came up a few times. CDR3 in amino acids: CASREGRGGPDTQYF. CDR3 bases: TGCGCCAGCCGCGAGGGGCGGGGGGGCCCAGATACGCAGTATTTT. The chain links TRBV10-2 to TRBJ2-3; 9 bases fit TRBD2. The germline V gene has CDR1 WSHSY and CDR2 SAAADI. Germline trimming cut 8 bases from V and 4 bases from J; bases unmatched to any gene: 10. The CDR3 totals 15 residues.

This clonotype was observed at least ten times. The rearrangement uses TRBV6-1 and TRBJ1-5; D unclear. The CDR3 runs 13 residues. The germline CDR1 and CDR2 sequences are MNHNS and SASEGT. V lost 2 bases to trimming and J lost 7 bases, with 9 bases between them. DNA of the CDR3: TGTGCCAGCAGTGAAACCCTGCGACAGCCCCAGCATTTT. Translating it yields CASSETLRQPQHF.

This clonotype was counted many times. The V call is TRBV2, the J call TRBJ1-1; TRBD1 is a possible D gene (5 bases). The germline gives CDR1 SNHLY, CDR2 FYNNEI. V lost 6 bases and J lost 0, with 14 bases in between. This CDR3 is 15 amino acids long. DNA for the CDR3: TGTGCCAGCAGACCGAAGCCGGGGCTGAACACTGAAGCTTTCTTT. Amino acid sequence: CASRPKPGLNTEAFF.

This clonotype was seen only a few times. The chain joins TRBV16 to TRBJ2-7; TRBD2 agrees at 10 bases. The CDR3 has 14 amino acids. Germline V lookup: CDR1 KGHSY, CDR2 FQNENV. J gave up 3 bases and V 6 bases, and 5 bases lay outside the gene matches. The CDR3 reads CASSPSGGGYEQYF. The CDR3 DNA reads TGTGCCAGCAGTCCTAGCGGGGGAGGCTACGAGCAGTACTTC.

This clonotype was recorded at least ten times. The chain links TRBV4-2 to TRBJ1-2, with 7 positions matching TRBD1. The germline gives CDR1 LGHNA, CDR2 YNFKEQ. The CDR3 has 18 amino acids. V shed 1 base, J shed 8 bases, and the junction held 19 bases outside the gene matches. The CDR3 DNA reads TGTGCCAGCAGCCAAGCGGTAGTCCCAGGGACAGCCCTTAGAGGCTACACCTTC. Amino acid sequence: CASSQAVVPGTALRGYTF.

The table lists this clonotype with many counts. The rearrangement links TRBV15 to TRBJ1-4; D not resolved. This CDR3 has 12 residues. CDR1 is LNHNV, CDR2 YYDKDF, per germline (reference sequence). V was clipped by 0 bases and J by 11 bases, with 7 bases between them. For the CDR3, the DNA is TGTGCCACCAGCAGAGATAAGACTAAACTGTTTTTT. This gives the protein CATSRDKTKLFF.

The sample holds a few counts of this clonotype. The chain employs TRBV20-1 and TRBJ2-1, with a weak D call TRBD2 (6 bases). Germline-derived CDR1 and CDR2 are DFQATT and SNEGSKA (reference sequence). V lost 0 bases and J 1 base, leaving 13 bases between the germline ends. The length of the CDR3 is 16 residues. The CDR3 sequence is CSARDVGAGSYNEQFF. CDR3 coding DNA: TGCAGTGCTAGAGATGTGGGAGCGGGTTCCTACAATGAGCAGTTCTTC.

Ten or more counts support this clonotype. The J gene is TRBJ1-1, the V gene TRBV20-1; TRBD1 is a possible D gene (5 bases). Germline V gives CDR1 DFQATT, CDR2 SNEGSKA (reference sequence). Trimming left V 5 bases short and J 10 bases short, with 29 bases between. The CDR3 runs to 16 residues. This CDR3 is CSAPPRGTGGSGGAFF. In nucleotides, the CDR3 is TGCAGTGCTCCACCCCGGGGCACTGGCGGCTCCGGTGGAGCTTTCTTT.

The chain couples TRBV6-1 to TRBJ2-1; the D gene could be TRBD1 or TRBD2 (6 bases each). V was pared by 7 bases and J by 7 bases, with 14 bases between. The CDR3 consists of 13 residues. Per the germline V gene, CDR1 is MNHNS and CDR2 is SASEGT. CDR3 coding DNA: TGTGCCAGCAAGCCACTAGGGGGGAATGAGCAGTTCTTC. Translating gives CASKPLGGNEQFF.

At least ten counts were recorded for this clonotype. V gene TRBV20-1 combines with J gene TRBJ2-2, with D perhaps TRBD1 or TRBD2 (5 bases each). This CDR3 has 13 amino acids. Trimming pared 6 bases from V and 4 bases from J, leaving 12 bases between. Germline-derived CDR1 and CDR2 are DFQATT and SNEGSKA (reference sequence). The CDR3 coding sequence is TGCAGTGCACCCAGGGACGGCACCGGGGAGCTGTTTTTT. This encodes CSAPRDGTGELFF.

This clonotype showed up many times. The gene calls are TRBV5-1 and TRBJ1-1; D is perhaps TRBD1 (6 bases). V was clipped by 4 bases and J by 10 bases, with 11 bases between them. The CDR3 is 11 amino acids. Germline lookup yields CDR1 SGHRS and CDR2 YFSETQ. CDR3 bases: TGCGCCAGCAGCGCGCCGGGGGCAGCTTTCTTT. Amino acids: CASSAPGAAFF. Drawing the rest from reference TRBV5-1 and TRBJ1-1, the complete variable domain is KAGVTQTPRYLIKTRGQQVTLSCSPISGHRSVSWYQQTPGQGLQFLFEYFSETQRNKGNFPGRFSGRQFSNSRSEMNVSTLELGDSALYLCASSAPGAAFFGQGTRLTVV.

To note about this clonotype: This may come from a read error, since a much larger clone is one base off. The chain joins TRBV20-1 to TRBJ2-1; perhaps TRBD2 as D (6 bases). Germline V gene data show CDR1 as DFQATT and CDR2 as SNEGSKA (reference sequence). The CDR3 loop spans 14 amino acids. CDR3 DNA sequence: TGCATTGCTAGTGGAGGGCTCGCCTACAATGAGCAGTTCTTC. This translates into CIASGGLAYNEQFF.

This clonotype occurred many times. The rearrangement links TRBV5-1 to TRBJ2-5; possible D gene TRBD2, 5 bases. The germline V gene encodes CDR1 SGHRS and CDR2 YFSETQ. Trimming stripped 4 bases from V and 4 bases from J, with 11 bases between. This CDR3 comprises 13 residues. This CDR3 reads CASSQAAGETQYF. CDR3 DNA: TGCGCCAGCAGCCAGGCGGCGGGAGAGACCCAGTACTTC.